These T cell receptor beta chains were read from a single sample in a study of T cell responses to AZD1222 COVID-19 vaccine. The repertoire was sequenced with immunoSEQ multiplex PCR; TCRdb's copy has only in-frame clones and lacks some. This table holds 70,000 to 95,000 clones, 75% to 85% found once. The source was peripheral blood, collected on day 0 of AZD1222 vaccination. These receptors came from an adult in good health. The CDR3 runs from the conserved cysteine through the conserved F or W. A D gene is named only where the DNA matches it firmly. The size of a clone is reported for some rows only, either as once, few or many, or as a class for expanded clones.

d_call j_call clone_size v_call cdr3_aa cdr3_nt
. TRBJ1-2 once TRBV2 CASSDREDYGYTF TGTGCCAGCAGTGATCGGGAGGACTATGGCTACACCTTC
. TRBJ2-2 . TRBV19 CASRPRTGELFF TGTGCCAGTAGGCCTAGGACCGGGGAGCTGTTTTTT
. TRBJ2-3 . TRBV7-8 CASSPQTGRVTDTQYF TGTGCCAGCAGCCCCCAGACAGGTCGGGTAACAGATACGCAGTATTTT
. TRBJ2-7 . TRBV11-3 CASRSPVKGTYEQYF TGTGCCAGCAGATCCCCGGTTAAAGGGACCTACGAGCAGTACTTC
. TRBJ1-4 . TRBV19 CASSRKGGTASGSNEKLFF TGTGCCAGTAGTCGTAAGGGGGGTACAGCGTCGGGAAGTAATGAAAAACTGTTTTTT
. TRBJ2-5 . TRBV5-1 CASSSRQTHGETQYF TGCGCCAGCAGCTCGAGACAGACACACGGGGAGACCCAGTACTTC
. TRBJ1-3 . TRBV14 CASSPQTTSGNTIYF TGTGCCAGCAGCCCCCAGACAACCTCTGGAAACACCATATATTTT
. TRBJ1-5 . TRBV19 CASTRTAHSNQPQHF TGTGCCAGTACCCGGACAGCCCATAGCAATCAGCCCCAGCATTTT
. TRBJ2-1 . TRBV14 CASSQVNYYNEQFF TGTGCCAGCAGCCAAGTTAACTACTACAATGAGCAGTTCTTC
TRBD1 TRBJ2-3 . TRBV2 CATRRDRHTTDTQYF TGTGCCACCAGACGGGACAGGCATACCACAGATACGCAGTATTTT
TRBD2 TRBJ2-5 . TRBV4-2 CASSQELAGLETQYF TGTGCCAGCAGCCAAGAACTAGCGGGATTAGAGACCCAGTACTTC
. TRBJ1-5 . TRBV4-1 CASSQETGSNRNQPQHF TGCGCCAGCAGCCAAGAGACGGGATCGAATCGGAATCAGCCCCAGCATTTT